The entry below describes one T cell receptor (beta chain). Its antigen is currently unknown. This sample was taken from a study of cytomegalovirus exposure and HLA in healthy donors. Points from the study as a whole: It was reported in a later analysis that an Asian-associated ancestry cluster showed fewer N-insertions than the approximately 670-donor mean. TCR sequences were mostly rare, though some public TCRs occurred in many donors. The study designated 150 to 200 TCR beta chains cytomegalovirus-associated.

The length of the CDR3 is 18 residues. Germline V gene data show CDR1 as MGHRA and CDR2 as YSYEKL. The V gene lost 0 bases and the J gene lost 3 bases, with 17 bases spanning the gap. Primers for the PCR totalled 60 Vbeta and 13 Jbeta. This table comes from immunoSEQ multiplex PCR, and its TCRdb copy is limited to in-frame clones, with some not included. Of 150,000 to 180,000 clones in the sample, roughly 83% are singletons; the top ten hold approximately 8%. This sequence joins TRBV4-1 and TRBJ2-2; unclear D gene. The material sequenced was PBMCs. The TCR comes from a young man in good health and CMV-seropositive. CDR3 coding DNA: TGCGCCAGCAGCCAAGAATCTGAGAGTAGCTTTGACACCGGGGAGCTGTTTTTT. It encodes CASSQESESSFDTGELFF.